The 5 T cell receptor beta chains below all came from one sample that was sequenced in a study of radiation and T cells in renal cell carcinoma. Profiling relied on immunoSEQ multiplex PCR, and the TCRdb table lists in-frame clones only, not all of them. Among fewer than 25,000 clones listed, 47% were seen once. Treatment indicated: 15 Gy SBRT to primary tumor, nephrectomy 4 weeks later. The sample was tumor tissue, taken from a patient whose treatment included radiotherapy and nephrectomy. These receptors all stem from a woman aged 45-65 years with renal cell carcinoma.

The chain recombines TRBV7-2 with TRBJ2-6, with D perhaps matching TRBD2 (5 bases). V was pared by 4 bases and J by 4 bases, with 11 bases between. Per the germline V gene, CDR1 is SGHTA and CDR2 is FQGNSA. This CDR3 comprises 15 residues. The CDR3 nucleotides read TGTGCCAGCAGCTCTCTGGGAGCGGGGGCCAACGTCCTGACTTTC. This translates into CASSSLGAGANVLTF.

This clone ranks as medium-sized. This chain uses TRBV7-9 with TRBJ2-1; the match to TRBD2 covers 8 bases. The CDR3 spans 14 residues. J lost 9 bases, V lost 5 bases, and 9 bases had no gene match. Germline V gene sequence: CDR1 SEHNR, CDR2 FQNEAQ (reference sequence). CDR3 sequence: CASSGTAGVGEQFF. The CDR3 nucleotides are TGTGCCAGCAGCGGAACAGCGGGGGTGGGTGAGCAGTTCTTC.

This clone was counted only a few times. This chain uses TRBV30 with TRBJ1-1, with TRBD1 as a possible D gene (5 bases). The CDR3 spans 15 residues. V was trimmed by 4 bases and J by 3 bases, leaving 18 bases between them. Looked up from germline, CDR1 is GTSNPN and CDR2 is SVGIG (reference sequence). The CDR3 sequence: CAWMGWGLGHTEAFF. Here the CDR3 DNA reads TGTGCCTGGATGGGGTGGGGATTGGGACACACTGAAGCTTTCTTT.

The chain uses TRBV4-1 and TRBJ1-4; the D is unclear. From germline, CDR1 is MGHRA and CDR2 YSYEKL. Between the trimmed V and J ends, which lost 4 bases and 7 bases, there was a span of 22 bases. CDR3 length: 17 amino acids. For the CDR3, the DNA is TGCGCCAGCAGCCCCGGCTCTATTATGGGTGCAGGTGAAAAACTGTTTTTT. Its protein is CASSPGSIMGAGEKLFF.

This rearrangement joins TRBV5-1 to TRBJ2-1; 7 nucleotides line up with TRBD2. The germline gives CDR1 SGHRS, CDR2 YFSETQ. This CDR3 contains 15 residues. V shed 7 bases and J 4 bases; nucleotides not matched to a gene: 11. The CDR3 reads CASAVGLAEYNEQFF. The CDR3 DNA reads as TGCGCCAGCGCCGTTGGGCTAGCGGAGTACAATGAGCAGTTCTTC. Using reference TRBV5-1 and TRBJ2-1 for the parts outside the CDR3, the full variable domain is KAGVTQTPRYLIKTRGQQVTLSCSPISGHRSVSWYQQTPGQGLQFLFEYFSETQRNKGNFPGRFSGRQFSNSRSEMNVSTLELGDSALYLCASAVGLAEYNEQFFGPGTRLTVL.